This T cell receptor beta chain was sequenced for a study of T-cell memory formation after mild COVID-19. MiXCR, run by TCRdb on the 5' RACE reads, gives a single entry per CDR3 protein. The table records about 440,000 distinct CDR3 sequences, about 19% of them present only once. The CDR3 extends over 18 amino acids. The gene calls are TRBV12-2 and TRBJ2-7; TRBD2, the table's D call, was not compared with the DNA. TRBV12-2 corresponds to a pseudogene. The sequence was collected from an adult woman who had mild COVID-19 (a few samples of this study predate the infection). Cell type and time point are not known. Sequenced: PBMCs or a T cell subset sorted from them (not recorded which). DNA of the CDR3: TGTGCAAGTCGCTTAGCGCGGTTCGAGCGGGAAAGCTCCTACGAGCAGTACTTC. It yields the protein CASRLARFERESSYEQYF.